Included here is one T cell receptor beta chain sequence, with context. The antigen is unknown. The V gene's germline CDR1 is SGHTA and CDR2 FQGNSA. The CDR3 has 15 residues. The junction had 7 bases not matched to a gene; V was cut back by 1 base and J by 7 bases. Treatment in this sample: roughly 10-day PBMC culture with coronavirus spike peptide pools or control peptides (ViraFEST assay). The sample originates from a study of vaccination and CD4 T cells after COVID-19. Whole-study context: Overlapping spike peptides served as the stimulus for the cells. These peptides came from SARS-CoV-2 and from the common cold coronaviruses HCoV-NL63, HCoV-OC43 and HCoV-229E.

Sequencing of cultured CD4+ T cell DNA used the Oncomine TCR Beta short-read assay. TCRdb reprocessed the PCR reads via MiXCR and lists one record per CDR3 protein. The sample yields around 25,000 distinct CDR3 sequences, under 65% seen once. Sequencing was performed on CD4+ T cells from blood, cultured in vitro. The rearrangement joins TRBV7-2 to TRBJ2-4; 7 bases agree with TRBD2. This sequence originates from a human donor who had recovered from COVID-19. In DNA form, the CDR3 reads TGTGCCAGCAGCTTAGAAGGACTAGTATTCAACATTCAGTACTTC. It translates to CASSLEGLVFNIQYF.